These 17 T cell receptor beta chains came from one sample sequenced in a study of vaccination and CD4 T cells after COVID-19. Their target antigens are unknown. Oncomine TCR Beta short-read sequencing was applied to DNA from cultured CD4+ T cells. TCRdb passed the PCR reads through MiXCR, listing each CDR3 protein once. The sample has about 25,000 distinct CDR3 sequences, about 35% seen once. Sample time point: late sampling 161 to 241 days after vaccination in three convalescent patients. Treatment denoted: approximately 9-day PBMC culture with coronavirus spike peptide pools or control peptides (ViraFEST assay). Specimen: CD4+ T cells from blood, cultured in vitro, collected about 7 months after SARS-CoV-2 vaccination. The origin of the receptors is a human donor who had recovered from COVID-19.

The V call is TRBV20-1, the J call TRBJ2-7; D perhaps matches TRBD2 (5 bases). Trimming took off 4 bases at V and 0 bases at J, with 10 bases between the two ends. Germline lookup yields CDR1 DFQATT and CDR2 SNEGSKA (reference sequence). The CDR3 extends over 13 amino acids. As DNA, the CDR3 is TGCAGTGCTAACCCGGGGAGCTCCTACGAGCAGTACTTC. Its protein is CSANPGSSYEQYF.

The rearrangement uses TRBV15 and TRBJ1-1; maybe TRBD1 (6 bases). Germline assignment: CDR1 LNHNV and CDR2 YYDKDF (reference sequence). With 0 bases removed from V and 3 bases from J, the gap between germline ends came to 14 bases. The CDR3 contains 16 residues. In nucleotides, the CDR3 is TGTGCCACCAGCAGAGATCGAAGGGGGAGGGACACTGAAGCTTTCTTT. This sequence encodes CATSRDRRGRDTEAFF.

This clonotype was counted between two and nine times. This chain links TRBV20-1 with TRBJ2-7; TRBD1 matches 7 bases. The germline V gene encodes CDR1 DFQATT and CDR2 SNEGSKA (reference sequence). The CDR3 has 16 amino acids. V lost 5 bases and J lost 3; bases outside the gene matches: 16. CDR3 region: CSASDASGGLDYEQYF. In DNA form, the CDR3 reads TGCAGTGCTTCAGACGCCTCAGGGGGTCTCGACTACGAGCAGTACTTC.

V is TRBV28 and J is TRBJ1-2, with TRBD1 matching over 8 bases. The germline V gene has CDR1 MDHEN and CDR2 SYDVKM. J was trimmed by 2 bases and V by 5 bases; bases with no gene match: 10. The CDR3 consists of 16 residues. In DNA form, the CDR3 reads TGTGCCAGCAGTACTACTGGACAGGGACCGAACTATGGCTACACCTTC. Protein sequence: CASSTTGQGPNYGYTF.

The rearrangement joins TRBV21-1 to TRBJ2-2; the D call TRBD2 from the table was never checked on the DNA. TRBV21-1 is termed a pseudogene. This CDR3 is 17 amino acids long. The CDR3 DNA sequence: TGTGCCAGCATCCAATGGGGCTTAGCGGTGAGGACCGGGGAGCTGTTTTTT. Translated: CASIQWGLAVRTGELFF.

This clonotype appeared a few times. The chain uses TRBV6-1 and TRBJ2-5; tentative D call: TRBD2 (5 bases). The germline V gene encodes CDR1 MNHNS and CDR2 SASEGT. V was shortened by 7 bases and J by 1 base, with 10 bases between the two germline ends. This CDR3 spans 13 amino acids. CDR3 loop: CASNLGVQETQYF. CDR3 coding DNA: TGTGCCAGCAATCTCGGGGTCCAAGAGACCCAGTACTTC.

This clonotype was found a few times. The chain uses TRBV6-1 and TRBJ1-5; possibly TRBD1 for D (5 bases). This CDR3 spans 14 amino acids. Germline-derived CDR1 and CDR2 are MNHNS and SASEGT. The germline V and J ends were trimmed by 7 bases and 5 bases, with 15 bases remaining between them. The CDR3: CASTGQGKDQPQHF. The DNA for the CDR3 is TGTGCCAGCACAGGGCAGGGAAAGGATCAGCCCCAGCATTTT.

The rearrangement uses TRBV20-1 and TRBJ2-1; TRBD2 is a possible D gene (7 bases). The CDR3 is 15 residues long. Trimming removed 6 bases at V and 0 bases at J, with 15 bases between. Per germline, CDR1 DFQATT and CDR2 SNEGSKA (reference sequence). The CDR3 bases are TGCAGTGCAGGGGGGGAACCAAGCTCCTACAATGAGCAGTTCTTC. It encodes CSAGGEPSSYNEQFF.

Only a few counts were recorded for this clonotype. V and J are TRBV6-1 and TRBJ2-7, with 7 bases that match TRBD1. This CDR3 spans 14 amino acids. Trimming took 1 base from V and 2 from J; bases not matched to a gene: 2. Germline V CDR1 and CDR2: MNHNS, SASEGT. As DNA, the CDR3 is TGTGCCAGCAGTGAAGTTCAGGGGGCCTACGAGCAGTACTTC. This sequence encodes CASSEVQGAYEQYF.

The CDR3 coding sequence is TGTGCCAGCATTGGGCAGATCACCCTACTAGATGGCTACACCTTC. Translating it yields CASIGQITLLDGYTF. The V call is TRBV6-1, the J call TRBJ1-2; D ambiguous. With 7 bases removed from V and 6 bases from J, the gap between germline ends came to 21 bases. CDR1 and CDR2 (germline): MNHNS, SASEGT. The CDR3 covers 15 residues.

V usage is TRBV28 and J usage is TRBJ2-3, with D unresolved. Trimming took 8 bases from V and 3 from J, leaving 15 bases between them. CDR3 length: 14 amino acids. The V gene's germline CDR1 is MDHEN and CDR2 SYDVKM. DNA of the CDR3: TGTGCCAGCGCTTACGACCTAAGGACAGATACGCAGTATTTT. It specifies CASAYDLRTDTQYF.

Of note for this clonotype: At one boundary the junction diverges from the germline segment, which might be a read error. The chain has TRBV20-1 and TRBJ2-3, with 7 bases that match TRBD1. CDR1 is DFQATT and CDR2 is SNEGSKA in the germline V gene (reference sequence). This CDR3 comprises 15 residues. CDR3 amino acids: CSAGEGARGTDTQYF. CDR3 DNA sequence: TGCAGTGCTGGAGAGGGGGCGCGGGGCACAGATACGCAGTATTTT.

By share, this clonotype ranks as medium-sized. V usage is TRBV20-1 and J usage is TRBJ2-1; D is perhaps TRBD2 (5 bases). There are 14 residues in the CDR3. With 3 bases removed from V and 1 base from J, the gap between germline ends came to 10 bases. Germline V gene sequence: CDR1 DFQATT, CDR2 SNEGSKA (reference sequence). The CDR3 region is CSASSWRSYNEQFF. DNA for the CDR3: TGCAGTGCTAGCAGTTGGAGGTCCTACAATGAGCAGTTCTTC.

This rearrangement joins TRBV7-2 to TRBJ2-7; 9 nucleotides agree with TRBD1. The CDR3 spans 15 residues. Trimming cost V 3 bases and J 2 bases; bases outside gene matches: 5. CDR1 SGHTA and CDR2 FQGNSA come from the germline V gene. The CDR3 DNA is TGTGCCAGCAGCTTCACAGGGGGCGAGACCTACGAGCAGTACTTC. It codes for CASSFTGGETYEQYF.

This clonotype was seen only a few times. V and J are TRBV4-1 and TRBJ1-5; D gene unclear. This CDR3 region has 14 residues. The germline V gene encodes CDR1 MGHRA and CDR2 YSYEKL. Trimming shortened V by 0 bases and J by 5 bases, and 8 bases separated the two germline ends. For the CDR3, the DNA is TGCGCCAGCAGCCAAGATCGCCAGGATCAGCCCCAGCATTTT. This sequence encodes CASSQDRQDQPQHF.

The chain employs TRBV18 and TRBJ2-5, with 7 bases identical to TRBD1. With V trimmed by 1 base and J by 4 bases, 0 bases remained unmatched. Germline V gives CDR1 KGHSH, CDR2 LQKENI. This CDR3 is 13 amino acids long. CDR3 region: CASSPRQGETQYF. As DNA, the CDR3 is TGTGCCAGCTCACCACGACAGGGAGAGACCCAGTACTTC.

V gene TRBV24-1 combines with J gene TRBJ2-1; either TRBD1 or TRBD2 may fit D (6 bases each). This CDR3 is 16 amino acids long. The V end lost 0 bases, the J end lost 6 bases, and 14 bases lay between the germline ends. Germline V gene sequence: CDR1 KGHDR, CDR2 SFDVKD. The CDR3 loop is CATSDLRGTVANEQFF. CDR3 DNA sequence: TGTGCCACCAGTGATTTGAGGGGGACTGTTGCCAATGAGCAGTTCTTC.